This record looks at one TCR beta chain sequence and its context. At one boundary the junction diverges from the germline segment, which might be a read error. Within the sample, other DNA sequences also encode this same CDR3. Germline V gives CDR1 SGHVS, CDR2 FQNEAQ. The CDR3 runs to 14 residues. The table came from immunoSEQ multiplex PCR; TCRdb's copy has only in-frame clones and leaves some out. The sample yields a few hundred thousand clones, around nine tenths seen once. The sample originates from a study of blood T cell repertoires in COVID-19. The sequence was collected from a human donor in a cohort sampled during active COVID-19. The chain has TRBV7-8 and TRBJ2-1, with TRBD2 identical over 10 bases. Sample: peripheral blood. This chain's CDR3 is CASSLAGAYNEQFF. The CDR3 region has the DNA TGTGCCAGCAGCCTAGCGGGAGCCTACAATGAGCAGTTCTTC.